These 17 T cell receptor beta chains were sequenced from one sample in a study of control samples from healthy donors and cancer patients. The repertoire was sequenced with immunoSEQ multiplex PCR; TCRdb's copy has only in-frame clones and lacks some. The data hold 130,000 or so clones, with 70% to 90% observed a single time. Sequencing was performed on blood. The receptors shown here come from a man between 60 and 75 years old in good health.

This rearrangement joins TRBV11-2 to TRBJ1-3; D unresolved. Germline CDR1 is SGHAT and CDR2 is FQNNGV. The CDR3 consists of 15 residues. The ends were cut back, 1 base at V and 0 bases at J, with 7 bases in the middle. Written as DNA, the CDR3 is TGTGCCAGCAGCTTAGTGAGTAGCTCTGGAAACACCATATATTTT. As protein: CASSLVSSSGNTIYF.

This clone was seen only once. V gene TRBV19 combines with J gene TRBJ1-2, with D unresolved. V lost 0 bases and J lost 7, with 12 bases in between. Germline CDR1 LNHDA, CDR2 SQIVND (reference sequence). The CDR3 runs 14 residues. CDR3 nucleotide sequence: TGTGCCAGTAGTATAGACGGGGAAATTGGTGGCTACACCTTC. Protein sequence: CASSIDGEIGGYTF.

The V gene is TRBV9, the J gene TRBJ1-5; D ambiguous. Germline loops: CDR1 SGDLS, CDR2 YYNGEE. V lost 10 bases, J lost 5 bases, and 25 bases lay in between. CDR3 size: 16 residues. The CDR3 nucleotides read TGTGCCGGCCGCCTGCAGGACGATAAATATCATCAGCCCCAGCATTTT. Translating it yields CAGRLQDDKYHQPQHF.

This clone was detected once. The V gene is TRBV29-1, the J gene TRBJ1-3; TRBD1 might be the D (6 bases). Germline assignment: CDR1 SQVTM and CDR2 ANQGSEA. Trimming removed 1 base from V and 4 bases from J, with 14 bases in between. The CDR3 is made up of 15 amino acids. The CDR3 DNA is TGCAGCGTTGAAGTAAGGGGGAAGATCGGAAACACCATATATTTT. Protein: CSVEVRGKIGNTIYF.

The V call is TRBV27, the J call TRBJ1-3; 9 bases line up with TRBD1. Germline V CDR1 and CDR2: MNHEY, SMNVEV (reference sequence). The trim removed 5 bases at V and 9 bases at J, leaving 11 bases unmatched. This CDR3 is built from 15 residues. The CDR3 DNA reads TGTGCCAGCAGTCCATGGACAGGGGTCAGTGGCACCATATATTTT. It specifies CASSPWTGVSGTIYF.

The chain couples TRBV7-2 to TRBJ2-7; 12 bases agree with TRBD1. This CDR3 is 16 amino acids long. J was trimmed by 2 bases and V by 5 bases; bases with no gene match: 7. Germline-derived CDR1 and CDR2 are SGHTA and FQGNSA. This CDR3 is CASSVSGTGGPYEQYF. CDR3 bases: TGTGCCAGCAGCGTCTCCGGGACAGGGGGCCCCTACGAGCAGTACTTC.

This clone was detected once. The V call is TRBV28, the J call TRBJ1-2, with TRBD1 as a possible D gene (5 bases). CDR3 length: 13 amino acids. Germline V gene lookup returns CDR1 MDHEN and CDR2 SYDVKM. The V gene lost 6 bases and the J gene lost 3 bases, with 11 bases spanning the gap. The CDR3 DNA reads as TGTGCCAGCAGCGGGACGGTTGACTATGGCTACACCTTC. It encodes CASSGTVDYGYTF.

V usage is TRBV28 and J usage is TRBJ2-4; 7 nucleotides match TRBD2. Germline-derived CDR1 and CDR2 are MDHEN and SYDVKM. J was trimmed by 4 bases and V by 6 bases; bases with no gene match: 9. The CDR3 extends over 15 amino acids. As DNA, the CDR3 is TGTGCCAGCAGCCCCCGGGGAGGGGTTAAAAACATTCAGTACTTC. Translation gives CASSPRGGVKNIQYF.

This chain uses TRBV7-2 with TRBJ1-3; no clear D gene. Looked up from germline, CDR1 is SGHTA and CDR2 is FQGNSA. V was cut by 3 bases and J by 0 bases, with 12 bases left in between. The CDR3 runs to 16 residues. The CDR3 DNA follows: TGTGCCAGCAGCTTGAGCTCTGCCGGCTCTGGAAACACCATATATTTT. This sequence encodes CASSLSSAGSGNTIYF.

The V call is TRBV28, the J call TRBJ1-2; TRBD1 matches 7 bases. Germline V gene lookup returns CDR1 MDHEN and CDR2 SYDVKM. CDR3 length: 12 amino acids. V lost 6 bases and J lost 7; bases outside the gene matches: 5. The CDR3 region is CASRGTGVGYTF. The CDR3 coding sequence is TGTGCCAGCAGAGGAACAGGGGTTGGCTACACCTTC.

CDR3 sequence reads: CASLRGGAGNEQFF. The CDR3 coding sequence is TGTGCCAGTCTTCGCGGGGGGGCCGGCAATGAGCAGTTCTTC. The rearrangement uses TRBV19 and TRBJ2-1; 9 positions match TRBD2. CDR1 is LNHDA, CDR2 SQIVND, per germline (reference sequence). The CDR3 is 14 amino acids. Trimming cost V 8 bases and J 6 bases; bases outside gene matches: 8.

There are a few counts of this clone. The V and J genes are TRBV19 and TRBJ2-7; a possible D gene is TRBD2 (5 bases). This CDR3 contains 15 residues. CDR1 LNHDA and CDR2 SQIVND come from the germline V gene (reference sequence). Trimming shortened V by 4 bases and J by 4 bases, and 17 bases separated the two germline ends. The CDR3 loop is CASSKDWGARYEQYF. The CDR3, as DNA: TGTGCCAGTAGTAAAGATTGGGGAGCGCGTTACGAGCAGTACTTC.

The V and J genes are TRBV19 and TRBJ2-3; TRBD2 matches 12 bases. This CDR3 contains 15 residues. V was clipped by 11 bases and J by 0 bases; unmatched bases: 6. Germline CDR1 LNHDA, CDR2 SQIVND (reference sequence). The CDR3 loop reads CAAGLAGTSTDTQYF. CDR3 nucleotide sequence: TGTGCCGCTGGACTAGCGGGGACTAGCACAGATACGCAGTATTTT.

The chain recombines TRBV10-3 with TRBJ1-1, with D possibly being TRBD1 (5 bases). Between the trimmed V and J ends, which lost 0 bases and 3 bases, there was a span of 11 bases. The CDR3 loop spans 15 amino acids. Germline-derived CDR1 and CDR2 are ENHRY and SYGVKD. Here the CDR3 DNA reads TGTGCCATCAGTGAGTCGAACGGGGGGGACACTGAAGCTTTCTTT. Its translation: CAISESNGGDTEAFF.

The rearrangement joins TRBV4-1 to TRBJ2-6; TRBD1 matches 12 bases. J gave up 2 bases and V 5 bases, and 4 bases lay outside the gene matches. CDR1 is MGHRA and CDR2 is YSYEKL in the germline V gene. This CDR3 comprises 17 residues. CDR3 in DNA: TGCGCCAGCAGCAGGGGACAGGGGGCAACTGGGGCCAACGTCCTGACTTTC. Protein sequence: CASSRGQGATGANVLTF.

The sample holds one count of this clone. The genes are TRBV3-1 (or the pseudogene TRBV3-2) and TRBJ2-7, with 9 bases that match TRBD2. The junction had 6 bases not matched to a gene; V was cut back by 2 bases and J by 7 bases. From germline, CDR1 is LGHDT and CDR2 YNNKEL (reference sequence). CDR3 size: 14 residues. CDR3 in amino acids: CASSQLNSGGEQYF. The CDR3 DNA reads TGTGCCAGCAGCCAACTGAATAGCGGGGGAGAGCAGTACTTC.

The chain couples TRBV27 to TRBJ2-2; TRBD1 agrees at 10 bases. Germline lookup yields CDR1 MNHEY and CDR2 SMNVEV (reference sequence). V was pared by 7 bases and J by 5 bases, with 4 bases of the junction left unmatched. This CDR3 has 14 residues. The CDR3, as DNA: TGTGCCAGCACCGGACAGGGGGTAACCGGGGAGCTGTTTTTT. Protein sequence: CASTGQGVTGELFF.